Sequencing of this T cell receptor beta chain was carried out in a study of cytomegalovirus exposure and HLA in healthy donors. Study-wide results and caveats: Earlier analysis found most TCR beta V segments productive about 90% or about 30% of the time. With later analysis, a missense DCLRE1C variant became linked to TCR beta V- and J-gene trimming. The study put 150 or so TCR beta chains on its list as cytomegalovirus-associated. Reports indicate that TCR beta sequences accurately predicted the HLA-A and HLA-B alleles of most subjects.

The PCR contained 60 Vbeta and 13 Jbeta primers. Method: immunoSEQ multiplex PCR; TCRdb's copy keeps in-frame clones and lacks some. The table lists approximately 270,000 clones, about four fifths of them singletons. Germline V gives CDR1 SGHNT, CDR2 YYREEE (reference sequence). The CDR3 totals 14 residues. Trimming removed 3 bases from V and 10 bases from J; junction bases left unmatched: 8. Comment on this clone: Its target is not known.

The receptor was derived from a girl aged 2 to 9 in good health and CMV-seronegative. The V and J genes are TRBV5-4 and TRBJ1-4; 8 nucleotides agree with TRBD1. The sample taken for sequencing was PBMCs. CDR3 DNA sequence: TGTGCCAGCAGCTCACAGGGGGACATCGGAAAACTGTTTTTT. Protein sequence: CASSSQGDIGKLFF.